This T cell receptor (beta chain) was sequenced in a study of T-cell reconstitution after alpha-beta-depleted transplantation in children. The CDR3 is 16 amino acids. V shed 5 bases, J shed 3 bases, and the junction held 4 bases outside the gene matches. It was with unique molecular identifiers that the TCRbeta library was prepared. In TCRdb, the PCR reads were re-called with MiXCR into one record per CDR3 protein. Among a few hundred thousand distinct CDR3 sequences listed, 9% to 10% were seen once. This clonotype was seen many times. The J gene is TRBJ2-5, the V gene TRBV12-3 or TRBV12-4, with 15 bases that match TRBD2. The material was PBMCs from the stem cell graft donor, obtained from the stem cell graft. This receptor was identified in a human donor who donated a stem cell graft to a child with SCID. The CDR3 region is CASSLGTSGGKETQYF. The CDR3 DNA reads TGTGCCAGCAGTCTCGGGACTAGCGGGGGGAAAGAGACCCAGTACTTC.